Sequencing of this T cell receptor (beta chain) was carried out in a study of Ad26.COV2.S vaccination and SARS-CoV-2 variants. The CDR3 consists of 17 residues. V lost 4 bases and J lost 1; bases outside the gene matches: 11. CDR1 and CDR2 (germline): SGHDT, YYEEEE. Stated treatment: around 19 received Ad26.COV2.S at low or high dose, single or two shots; roughly five received placebo; per-sample allocation not given. Material that was analyzed had been drawn on day 63 after the first vaccine or placebo injection. This table comes from immunoSEQ multiplex PCR, and its TCRdb copy is limited to in-frame clones, with some not included. The sample carries 360,000 or so clones, around 90% recorded once.

The sample here was peripheral blood, taken in a trial of Ad26.COV2.S vaccine versus placebo. This chain links TRBV5-6 with TRBJ2-1; TRBD1 agrees at 7 bases. The receptor was derived from a person aged 18-65 years who received the Ad26.COV2.S COVID-19 vaccine or a placebo. The CDR3 bases are TGTGCCAGCAGCCACCTTCTCAGGGGGATTTCCTACAATGAGCAGTTCTTC. Translating it yields CASSHLLRGISYNEQFF.